The present TCR beta chain was sequenced within a study of OX40 agonist ivuxolimab in advanced cancers. For the study at large: Head and neck, renal cell, melanoma or hepatocellular carcinoma were the cancers that dose-escalation patients had.

Germline V lookup: CDR1 SGHVS, CDR2 FQNEAQ. This CDR3 contains 17 residues. Trimming cost V 5 bases and J 2 bases; bases outside gene matches: 11. This clone was observed once. Its antigen is not identified. Using immunoSEQ multiplex PCR, the repertoire was profiled, and TCRdb retains in-frame clones only, with some absent. The sample contains about 66,000 clones, 75% to 80% of which appear only once. Blood got drawn at baseline, again on cycle 4 day 1, and then on cycle 7 day 1. Findings and caveats of the study: On average, CD8+ T cells had more expanded clones than CD4+. With doses of 0.1 to 3.0 mg/kg, CD4+ and CD8+ blood T cells had undergone clonal expansion by week 6.

The genes are TRBV7-8 and TRBJ1-1; 10 nucleotides agree with TRBD1. Here the sequenced sample was CD4+ or CD8+ T cells sorted from blood, taken in a trial of the OX40 agonist ivuxolimab. This receptor was obtained from an adult with an advanced solid tumor such as melanoma, head and neck, liver or kidney cancer. CDR3 sequence reads: CASSTYSRDRGNTEAFF. CDR3 DNA sequence: TGTGCCAGCAGCACCTACTCCCGGGACAGGGGAAACACTGAAGCTTTCTTT.